This entry is about one T cell receptor (beta chain). The data were taken from a study of blood T cell repertoires in COVID-19. Study background: The cDNA or gDNA used as material had been derived from T cells, B-cell-depleted T cells, or PBMCs.

Per the authors' pipeline: Reference gene primer amplification in the assay estimated nucleated cell counts. Repertoires were generated with immunoSEQ multiplex PCR, while TCRdb's copy carries only in-frame clones and drops some. That table is the source of V, J and clone size, and D and trimming were worked out from the DNA. The table records around 220,000 clones, around 85% of them present only once. The ends lost 5 bases at V and 0 bases at J; junction bases unmatched: 8. The CDR3 totals 15 residues. Per the germline V gene, CDR1 is SGHDT and CDR2 is YYEEEE. The receptor was isolated from a woman aged 45 to 65 with acute or convalescent COVID-19. The chain carries TRBV5-6 and TRBJ2-7; 7 bases are a match to TRBD1. The sequenced material came from peripheral blood. CDR3 in amino acids: CASSPEGQISYEQYF. CDR3 sequence (DNA): TGTGCCAGCAGTCCAGAGGGACAGATCTCCTACGAGCAGTACTTC.